The T cell receptor beta chain under discussion was sequenced for a study of cytomegalovirus exposure and HLA in healthy donors. This CDR3 contains 14 residues. V dropped 3 bases and J dropped 4 bases, with 12 bases sitting between them. Germline CDR1 reads SGHAT; CDR2 reads FQNNGV. PCR amplification relied on 60 Vbeta primers (plus 13 Jbeta primers). Produced via immunoSEQ multiplex PCR; TCRdb's table is partial and in-frame only. The table records about 130,000 clones, roughly 10% of them present only once. This clone was detected a few times. This chain uses TRBV11-2 with TRBJ1-1, with D possibly being TRBD1 (5 bases). The sequenced material came from PBMCs. The receptor comes from a young woman in good health and CMV-seropositive. CDR3 nucleotides: TGTGCCAGCAGCTTCCCTGGGGGGGTCACTGAAGCTTTCTTT. Protein product: CASSFPGGVTEAFF.